These 23 T cell receptor beta chains were all obtained from the same sample, sequenced in a study of technical replicates of blood from a handful of donors. Repertoires were generated with immunoSEQ multiplex PCR, while TCRdb's copy carries only in-frame clones and drops some. Among nearly 70,000 clones listed, just over 90% were seen once. Sequencing was carried out using PBMCs. The receptors stem from a human donor in good health. Some clones in this sample may be carry-over from other donors' samples.

The rearrangement links TRBV30 to TRBJ2-1; D unclear. CDR3 length: 13 residues. Per the germline V gene, CDR1 is GTSNPN and CDR2 is SVGIG (reference sequence). V lost 0 bases to trimming and J lost 8 bases, with 11 bases between them. CDR3 residues: CAWSVPPVDEQFF. DNA for the CDR3: TGTGCCTGGAGTGTTCCCCCTGTCGATGAGCAGTTCTTC.

The chain employs TRBV2 and TRBJ2-2, with a weak D call TRBD1 (5 bases). The CDR3 is 14 amino acids. The germline V gene has CDR1 SNHLY and CDR2 FYNNEI. V dropped 7 bases and J dropped 2 bases, with 11 bases sitting between them. The CDR3 coding sequence is TGTGCCAGCATGCCAGACAGTAACACCGGGGAGCTGTTTTTT. Protein product: CASMPDSNTGELFF. The full variable domain, completed using reference TRBV2 and TRBJ2-2, is EPEVTQTPSHQVTQMGQEVILRCVPISNHLYFYWYRQILGQKVEFLVSFYNNEISEKSEIFDDQFSVERPDGSNFTLKIRSTKLEDSAMYFCASMPDSNTGELFFGEGSRLTVL.

The chain combines TRBV29-1 with TRBJ1-4; a possible D gene is TRBD1 (5 bases). The CDR3 is 13 residues long. Trimming took off 4 bases at V and 3 bases at J, with 9 bases between the two ends. The germline V gene has CDR1 SQVTM and CDR2 ANQGSEA. In DNA form, the CDR3 reads TGCAGCGTTGGAGGAGGGGCTAATGAAAAACTGTTTTTT. Protein sequence: CSVGGGANEKLFF.

The rearrangement links TRBV6-1 to TRBJ2-7; no clear D gene. Trimming took off 4 bases at V and 3 bases at J, with 10 bases between the two ends. CDR1 and CDR2 (germline): MNHNS, SASEGT. CDR3 length: 13 amino acids. The CDR3 is CASSAASFYEQYF. The CDR3 DNA follows: TGTGCCAGCAGTGCCGCTAGTTTCTACGAGCAGTACTTC.

The chain combines TRBV15 with TRBJ1-6; D may be TRBD1 (5 bases). Trimming stripped 0 bases from V and 6 bases from J, with 6 bases between. This CDR3 contains 14 residues. The germline V gene has CDR1 LNHNV and CDR2 YYDKDF (reference sequence). This CDR3 is CATSRERGNSPLHF. The CDR3 DNA reads TGTGCCACCAGCAGAGAAAGGGGTAATTCACCCCTCCACTTT. Full variable domain (rest looked up from reference TRBV15 and TRBJ1-6): DAMVIQNPRYQVTQFGKPVTLSCSQTLNHNVMYWYQQKSSQAPKLLFHYYDKDFNNEADTPDNFQSRRPNTSFCFLDIRSPGLGDTAMYLCATSRERGNSPLHFGNGTRLTVT.

V gene TRBV30 combines with J gene TRBJ2-7; D possibly corresponds to TRBD1 (5 bases). Germline-derived CDR1 and CDR2 are GTSNPN and SVGIG (reference sequence). Trimming took off 1 base at V and 5 bases at J, with 6 bases between the two ends. This CDR3 has 11 residues. CDR3 bases: TGTGCCTGGAGTGCAGGGAACGAGCAGTACTTC. Its protein product is CAWSAGNEQYF.

V gene TRBV9 combines with J gene TRBJ2-3; D uncertain. V was cut by 0 bases and J by 4 bases, with 15 bases left in between. CDR3 length: 16 amino acids. Germline V gene lookup returns CDR1 SGDLS and CDR2 YYNGEE. Here the CDR3 reads CASSVVGGSFADTQYF. Here the CDR3 DNA reads TGTGCCAGCAGCGTAGTTGGCGGCTCGTTTGCAGATACGCAGTATTTT.

V usage is TRBV9 and J usage is TRBJ1-5; weak D call: TRBD1 (6 bases). The CDR3 sequence is 15 residues long. With 0 bases removed from V and 3 bases from J, the gap between germline ends came to 10 bases. Looked up from germline, CDR1 is SGDLS and CDR2 is YYNGEE. CDR3 in amino acids: CASSVAGDPNQPQHF. DNA of the CDR3: TGTGCCAGCAGCGTAGCAGGGGACCCCAATCAGCCCCAGCATTTT.

The count of this clone is one. V usage is TRBV7-2 and J usage is TRBJ2-1, with 9 nucleotides matching TRBD2. The germline CDR1 and CDR2 sequences are SGHTA and FQGNSA. The CDR3 sequence is 14 residues long. V dropped 2 bases and J dropped 5; count of bases not matched to a gene: 1. CDR3 sequence reads: CASSLLAGNNEQFF. DNA for the CDR3: TGTGCCAGCAGCTTACTAGCGGGGAACAATGAGCAGTTCTTC.

This rearrangement joins TRBV11-3 to TRBJ2-7; D not certain. CDR1 SGHNT and CDR2 YENEEA come from the germline V gene. This CDR3 comprises 13 residues. V dropped 5 bases and J dropped 2 bases, with 10 bases sitting between them. The CDR3 sequence: CASSPRRTYEQYF. The CDR3, as DNA: TGTGCCAGCAGCCCTAGGAGAACCTACGAGCAGTACTTC.

This rearrangement joins TRBV10-3 to TRBJ2-7, with 12 bases matching TRBD2. The CDR3 has 18 amino acids. CDR1 and CDR2 (germline): ENHRY, SYGVKD. Unmatched junction bases numbered 11, after V lost 3 bases and J lost 2 bases. Written as DNA, the CDR3 is TGTGCCATCAGTGACTACGGACTAGCGGGATTTTCCACCTACGAGCAGTACTTC. Residues: CAISDYGLAGFSTYEQYF.

This clone was observed a single time. The V call is TRBV19, the J call TRBJ2-5, with 7 bases identical to TRBD1. This CDR3 contains 17 residues. Looked up from germline, CDR1 is LNHDA and CDR2 is SQIVND (reference sequence). The V gene end was trimmed by 3 bases and the J gene end by 4 bases; junction bases not matched to a gene: 14. The CDR3, as DNA: TGTGCCAGTAGTATGGGTTCGACAGGGAAGATTGGAGAGACCCAGTACTTC. Its translation is CASSMGSTGKIGETQYF.

The chain is built from TRBV6-1 and TRBJ2-7; the match to TRBD2 covers 10 bases. Germline V gene data show CDR1 as MNHNS and CDR2 as SASEGT. The V and J ends lost 4 bases and 7 bases, in that order; junction bases with no gene match: 22. The CDR3 covers 19 residues. As DNA, the CDR3 is TGTGCCAGCAGTGGGCCGGGACAGGAGCGGACTAGCGGCACTTTTGAGCAGTACTTC. It encodes CASSGPGQERTSGTFEQYF.

Concerning this clone: One end of the junction varies from germline; a read error may be responsible. CDR3 sequence reads: CARRGPTEAFF. The CDR3 DNA reads TGTGCCAGGAGGGGGCCCACTGAAGCTTTCTTT. V and J are TRBV30 and TRBJ1-1; TRBD1 matches at 7 bases. The CDR3 totals 11 residues. Germline V gene sequence: CDR1 GTSNPN, CDR2 SVGIG (reference sequence).

V is TRBV27 and J is TRBJ1-2, with D hard to call. Germline-derived CDR1 and CDR2 are MNHEY and SMNVEV (reference sequence). The CDR3 runs 15 residues. Trimming shortened V by 6 bases and J by 0 bases, and 14 bases separated the two germline ends. CDR3 nucleotides: TGTGCCAGCAGGAATCAGGAGGCTCCTAACTATGGCTACACCTTC. It is translated as CASRNQEAPNYGYTF.

About this clone: In the same sample, other DNA sequences code for this CDR3. The rearrangement uses TRBV9 and TRBJ2-7; 12 bases line up with TRBD2. V dropped 2 bases and J dropped 6; count of bases not matched to a gene: 3. This CDR3 is built from 14 residues. The germline V gene encodes CDR1 SGDLS and CDR2 YYNGEE. The CDR3 protein is CASSVGLAGREQYF. CDR3 sequence (DNA): TGTGCCAGCAGCGTCGGACTAGCGGGACGCGAGCAGTACTTC.

V usage is TRBV5-4 and J usage is TRBJ1-2; D is possibly TRBD1 (6 bases). In germline, CDR1 is SGHNT, CDR2 YYREEE (reference sequence). Trimming shortened V by 0 bases and J by 5 bases, and 11 bases separated the two germline ends. The CDR3 loop spans 14 amino acids. The CDR3: CASSLGWTAYGYTF. The CDR3 DNA follows: TGTGCCAGCAGCTTGGGTTGGACAGCTTATGGCTACACCTTC.

The chain has TRBV18 and TRBJ2-7; 12 bases are a match to TRBD2. Germline CDR1 KGHSH, CDR2 LQKENI. Trimming at V came to 3 bases and at J to 5 bases, leaving 5 bases not matched to a gene. The CDR3 totals 15 residues. CDR3 DNA sequence: TGTGCCAGCTCACCCCTAGCGGGAGGGCCTAACGAGCAGTACTTC. Amino acids: CASSPLAGGPNEQYF.

The J gene is TRBJ2-2, the V gene TRBV7-9, with 9 bases identical to TRBD1. This CDR3 spans 15 amino acids. The J segment lost 5 bases and the V segment lost 3 bases, leaving 4 bases of the junction unmatched. Germline CDR1 and CDR2: SEHNR and FQNEAQ (reference sequence). CDR3 in amino acids: CASSFSGTGTGELFF. The CDR3 DNA reads TGTGCCAGCAGCTTTTCCGGGACAGGGACCGGGGAGCTGTTTTTT.

The chain combines TRBV7-2 with TRBJ2-3; 7 bases are a match to TRBD2. Per germline, CDR1 SGHTA and CDR2 FQGNSA. V shed 3 bases and J 6 bases; nucleotides not matched to a gene: 9. This CDR3 is built from 15 residues. The CDR3 loop is CASSFRGGALDTQYF. DNA for the CDR3: TGTGCCAGCAGCTTCCGCGGGGGAGCCTTGGATACGCAGTATTTT.

This sequence joins TRBV6-5 and TRBJ1-1; D is unclear. The V end lost 7 bases, the J end lost 8 bases, and 11 bases lay between the germline ends. Germline V lookup: CDR1 MNHEY, CDR2 SVGAGI. The CDR3 loop spans 11 amino acids. CDR3 DNA: TGTGCCAGCACCTCGGGTACGGAAGCTTTCTTT. Encoded protein: CASTSGTEAFF.

V and J are TRBV18 and TRBJ1-2; 8 bases line up with TRBD1. V lost 2 bases and J lost 4; bases outside the gene matches: 18. The CDR3 is 19 residues long. CDR1 is KGHSH, CDR2 LQKENI, per germline. CDR3 in DNA: TGTGCCAGCTCACCAATAGGGCAGGGGGCCCTCCCAACCGGCTATGGCTACACCTTC. Amino acids: CASSPIGQGALPTGYGYTF.

The rearrangement uses TRBV29-1 and TRBJ2-7, with 7 nucleotides matching TRBD1. The CDR3 has 12 amino acids. The ends lost 6 bases at V and 3 bases at J; junction bases unmatched: 5. The germline gives CDR1 SQVTM, CDR2 ANQGSEA. CDR3 in amino acids: CSVTRGSYEQYF. CDR3 coding DNA: TGCAGCGTAACCAGGGGGAGCTACGAGCAGTACTTC.